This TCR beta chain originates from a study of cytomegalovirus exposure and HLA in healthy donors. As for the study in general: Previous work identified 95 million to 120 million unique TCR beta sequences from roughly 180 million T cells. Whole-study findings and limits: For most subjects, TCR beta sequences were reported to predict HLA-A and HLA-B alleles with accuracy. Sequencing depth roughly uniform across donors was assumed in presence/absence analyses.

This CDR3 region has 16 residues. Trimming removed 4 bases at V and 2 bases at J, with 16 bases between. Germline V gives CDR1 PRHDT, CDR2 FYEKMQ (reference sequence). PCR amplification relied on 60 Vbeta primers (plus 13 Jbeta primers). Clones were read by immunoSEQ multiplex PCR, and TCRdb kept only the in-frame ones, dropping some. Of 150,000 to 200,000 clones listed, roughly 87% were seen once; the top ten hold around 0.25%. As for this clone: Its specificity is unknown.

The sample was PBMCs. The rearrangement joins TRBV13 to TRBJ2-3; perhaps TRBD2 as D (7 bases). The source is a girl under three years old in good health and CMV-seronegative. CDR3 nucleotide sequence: TGTGCCAGCAGCTCGGTTCGGGGGGCCTTCACAGATACGCAGTATTTT. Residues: CASSSVRGAFTDTQYF.